This entry lists 18 T cell receptor beta chains sequenced from one sample in a study of cytomegalovirus exposure and HLA in healthy donors. In the PCR, 60 Vbeta and 13 Jbeta primers were used. Only in-frame clones appear in the TCRdb table, and some are missing; sequencing was by immunoSEQ multiplex PCR. The sample includes 90,000 to 130,000 clones, 55% to 70% of them seen just once. The sequenced sample consisted of PBMCs. These receptors were taken from a woman in her thirties in good health and CMV-seronegative.

The genes are TRBV30 and TRBJ1-3; TRBD1 matches 7 bases. This CDR3 is built from 14 residues. Unmatched junction bases numbered 4, after V lost 3 bases and J lost 2 bases. From germline, CDR1 is GTSNPN and CDR2 SVGIG (reference sequence). CDR3 in amino acids: CAWRLTGPGNTIYF. The CDR3 DNA is TGTGCCTGGAGATTGACAGGGCCTGGAAACACCATATATTTT.

This clone was detected once. The V call is TRBV6-6, the J call TRBJ2-7; tentatively, D is TRBD1 (6 bases). CDR1 is MNHNY and CDR2 is SVGAGI in the germline V gene (reference sequence). This CDR3 comprises 13 residues. V lost 5 bases and J lost 2, with 10 bases in between. DNA for the CDR3: TGTGCCAGCAGTGGACAGCCCACCTACGAGCAGTACTTC. This encodes CASSGQPTYEQYF.

The chain uses TRBV2 and TRBJ2-1; no reliable D call. From germline, CDR1 is SNHLY and CDR2 FYNNEI. The CDR3 is made up of 15 amino acids. V was clipped by 0 bases and J by 5 bases, with 11 bases between them. The CDR3 spells CASSEALPINNEQFF. CDR3 coding DNA: TGTGCCAGCAGTGAAGCGCTTCCTATCAACAATGAGCAGTTCTTC.

CDR3 amino acids: CASSLGGVGELFF. The CDR3 region has the DNA TGTGCCAGCAGTTTGGGAGGGGTCGGGGAGCTGTTTTTT. The V gene is TRBV28, the J gene TRBJ2-2; TRBD2 agrees at 7 bases. Germline loops: CDR1 MDHEN, CDR2 SYDVKM. The CDR3 totals 13 residues. The trim removed 3 bases at V and 7 bases at J, leaving 2 bases unmatched.

The chain uses TRBV6-6 and TRBJ2-3; a possible D gene is TRBD1 (5 bases). Trimming pared 6 bases from V and 2 bases from J, leaving 18 bases between. This CDR3 is 16 amino acids long. Germline-derived CDR1 and CDR2 are MNHNY and SVGAGI (reference sequence). CDR3 nucleotide sequence: TGTGCCAGCAGCAGCCCTGCAGGGTGGATCACAGATACGCAGTATTTT. It codes for CASSSPAGWITDTQYF.

This clone came up once. The V and J genes are TRBV7-2 and TRBJ2-1, with 9 bases lining up with TRBD2. The CDR3 length is 14 residues. V lost 3 bases and J lost 10; bases outside the gene matches: 7. CDR1 is SGHTA and CDR2 is FQGNSA in the germline V gene. CDR3 DNA sequence: TGTGCCAGCAGCTTTAGCGGGGGCGGGCGGGAGCAGTTCTTC. Amino acid sequence: CASSFSGGGREQFF.

The V and J genes are TRBV12-5 and TRBJ2-1; 8 nucleotides line up with TRBD2. J lost 6 bases, V lost 2 bases, and 6 bases had no gene match. This CDR3 comprises 15 residues. Germline lookup yields CDR1 LGHNT and CDR2 FRNRAP. For the CDR3, the DNA is TGTGCTAGTGGTTTGTCCAGCGGGAGAACCAATGAGCAGTTCTTC. This codes for CASGLSSGRTNEQFF.

The chain carries TRBV7-9 and TRBJ2-2, with a tentative D call TRBD2 (7 bases). The CDR3 extends over 16 amino acids. Trimming removed 5 bases from V and 2 bases from J, with 15 bases in between. CDR1 is SEHNR and CDR2 is FQNEAQ in the germline V gene (reference sequence). The CDR3 loop is CASSPRGGRNTGELFF. For the CDR3, the DNA is TGTGCCAGCAGCCCAAGGGGGGGGCGAAACACCGGGGAGCTGTTTTTT.

The J gene is TRBJ2-3, the V gene TRBV2; TRBD1 aligns across 9 bases. This CDR3 is 19 amino acids long. With V trimmed by 1 base and J by 0 bases, 11 bases remained unmatched. Germline assignment: CDR1 SNHLY and CDR2 FYNNEI. CDR3 amino acids: CASSEVFEDGTGSTDTQYF. Here the CDR3 DNA reads TGTGCCAGCAGTGAAGTCTTTGAAGATGGGACAGGGAGCACAGATACGCAGTATTTT. The full variable domain, rest sourced from reference TRBV2 and TRBJ2-3, is EPEVTQTPSHQVTQMGQEVILRCVPISNHLYFYWYRQILGQKVEFLVSFYNNEISEKSEIFDDQFSVERPDGSNFTLKIRSTKLEDSAMYFCASSEVFEDGTGSTDTQYFGPGTRLTVL.

This clone was counted between two and nine times. The V and J genes are TRBV5-8 and TRBJ1-5, with 9 bases aligning to TRBD1. The CDR3 is made up of 16 amino acids. Losses at the gene ends were 2 bases for V and 2 bases for J; bases not matched to a gene: 5. Germline CDR1 SGHTS, CDR2 YDEGEE. CDR3 residues: CASSFGTGRGNQPQHF. The CDR3 DNA reads as TGTGCCAGCAGCTTCGGGACAGGGAGGGGCAATCAGCCCCAGCATTTT.

The chain employs TRBV2 and TRBJ1-1; D is ambiguous. Germline CDR1 reads SNHLY; CDR2 reads FYNNEI. The CDR3 is made up of 15 amino acids. Trimming removed 8 bases at V and 1 base at J, with 17 bases between. Here the CDR3 DNA reads TGTGCCAGCTCCCTTTTGGGCAGTCAGAACACTGAAGCTTTCTTT. Encoded protein: CASSLLGSQNTEAFF.

V usage is TRBV29-1 and J usage is TRBJ1-1; D gene uncertain. The CDR3 has 13 residues. In germline, CDR1 is SQVTM, CDR2 ANQGSEA. V lost 5 bases, J lost 4 bases, and 14 bases lay in between. This CDR3 is CSVSVGGSTEAFF. CDR3 nucleotides: TGCAGCGTTTCTGTGGGAGGGAGCACTGAAGCTTTCTTT.

The rearrangement links TRBV28 to TRBJ2-1; D not certain. Germline V gene data show CDR1 as MDHEN and CDR2 as SYDVKM. Trimming removed 2 bases from V and 8 bases from J, with 4 bases in between. CDR3 length: 11 amino acids. The CDR3 DNA reads TGTGCCAGCAGTTTACGGGATGAGCAGTTCTTC. This translates into CASSLRDEQFF.

This rearrangement joins TRBV7-8 to TRBJ2-5; 7 bases match TRBD2. The J call may be incorrect, as the DNA end agrees better with TRBJ2-7. Germline V CDR1 and CDR2: SGHVS, FQNEAQ. The CDR3 is 16 residues long. The DNA for the CDR3 is TGTGCCAGCAGCTTGCAGACCGGGACTATTTCCTACGAGCAGTACTTC. Translating it yields CASSLQTGTISYEQYF.

The V gene is TRBV28, the J gene TRBJ1-5, with TRBD1 as a possible D gene (5 bases). Germline values: CDR1 MDHEN, CDR2 SYDVKM. V gave up 3 bases and J gave up 4 bases, with 7 bases separating them. The CDR3 covers 13 residues. The CDR3 reads CASSLRQNQPQHF. Written as DNA, the CDR3 is TGTGCCAGCAGTTTGCGACAGAATCAGCCCCAGCATTTT.

This chain connects TRBV11-2 to TRBJ2-5; no firm D call. CDR3 length: 15 amino acids. Germline V gene lookup returns CDR1 SGHAT and CDR2 FQNNGV. V was trimmed by 4 bases and J by 1 base, leaving 13 bases between them. The CDR3 loop reads CASSWSRSAQETQYF. CDR3 nucleotide sequence: TGTGCCAGCAGCTGGTCGCGCAGCGCCCAAGAGACCCAGTACTTC.

The CDR3 protein is CASKSGQPQHF. The DNA of the CDR3 is TGTGCCAGCAAATCCGGTCAGCCCCAGCATTTT. The chain carries TRBV28 and TRBJ1-5; D call uncertain. V lost 7 bases and J 6 bases, leaving 7 bases between the germline ends. The CDR3 is 11 amino acids. In germline, CDR1 is MDHEN, CDR2 SYDVKM.

The rearrangement links TRBV11-2 to TRBJ1-1, with D possibly TRBD1 on 6 matching bases. The V end lost 3 bases, the J end lost 4 bases, and 12 bases lay between the germline ends. The CDR3 is 14 amino acids. The V gene's germline CDR1 is SGHAT and CDR2 FQNNGV. The CDR3 nucleotides read TGTGCCAGCAGCTTTCCAGGGGTAGGCACTGAAGCTTTCTTT. As protein: CASSFPGVGTEAFF.